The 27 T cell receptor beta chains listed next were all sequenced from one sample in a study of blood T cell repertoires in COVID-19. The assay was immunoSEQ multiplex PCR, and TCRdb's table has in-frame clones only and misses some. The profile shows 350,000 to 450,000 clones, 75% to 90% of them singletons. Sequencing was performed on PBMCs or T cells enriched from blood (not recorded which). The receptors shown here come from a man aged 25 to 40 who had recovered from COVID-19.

CDR3 DNA: TGTGCCTGGAGTCTTCAGGGACAGGGGGCGAGGAACACTGAAGCTTTCTTT. It translates to CAWSLQGQGARNTEAFF. The V call is TRBV30, the J call TRBJ1-1; 12 positions match TRBD1. Germline CDR1 GTSNPN, CDR2 SVGIG (reference sequence). This CDR3 is built from 17 residues. The junction had 8 bases not matched to a gene; V was cut back by 2 bases and J by 1 base. The full variable domain, rest sourced from reference TRBV30 and TRBJ1-1, is SQTIHQWPATLVQPVGSPLSLECTVEGTSNPNLYWYRQAAGRGLQLLFYSVGIGQISSEVPQNLSASRPQDRQFILSSKKLLLSDSGFYLCAWSLQGQGARNTEAFFGQGTRLTVV.

CDR3 nucleotides: TGTGCCAGCAGCAACCTATACGAGCAGTACTTC. It is translated as CASSNLYEQYF. The J gene is TRBJ2-7, the V gene TRBV7-9; no firm D call. Germline values: CDR1 SEHNR, CDR2 FQNEAQ (reference sequence). V was cut by 5 bases and J by 4 bases, with 6 bases left in between. CDR3 length: 11 residues.

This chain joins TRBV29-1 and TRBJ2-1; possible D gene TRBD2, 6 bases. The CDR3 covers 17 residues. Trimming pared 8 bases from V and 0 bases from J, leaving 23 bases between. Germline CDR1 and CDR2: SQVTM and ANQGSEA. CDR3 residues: CSSHRWASESSYNEQFF. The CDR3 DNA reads TGCAGCTCCCACCGGTGGGCTAGCGAGAGCTCCTACAATGAGCAGTTCTTC.

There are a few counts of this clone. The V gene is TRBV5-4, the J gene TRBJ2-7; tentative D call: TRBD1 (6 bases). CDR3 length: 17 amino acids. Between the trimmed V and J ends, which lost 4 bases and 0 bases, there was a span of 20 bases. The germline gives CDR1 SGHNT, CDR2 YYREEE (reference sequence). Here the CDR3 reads CASSTQQGWGHSYEQYF. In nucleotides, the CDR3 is TGTGCCAGCAGCACCCAACAGGGATGGGGGCACTCCTACGAGCAGTACTTC.

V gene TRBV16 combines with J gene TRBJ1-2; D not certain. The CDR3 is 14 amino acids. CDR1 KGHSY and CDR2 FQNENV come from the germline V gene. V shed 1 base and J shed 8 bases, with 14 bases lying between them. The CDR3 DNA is TGTGCCAGCAGCCAATTGAGGGAGGCCTGGGGCTACACCTTC. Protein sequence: CASSQLREAWGYTF.

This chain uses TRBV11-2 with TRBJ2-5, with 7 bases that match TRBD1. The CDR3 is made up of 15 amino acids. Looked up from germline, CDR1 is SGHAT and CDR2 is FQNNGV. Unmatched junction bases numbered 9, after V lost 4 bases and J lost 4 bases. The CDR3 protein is CASSSPDRMGETQYF. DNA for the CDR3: TGTGCCAGCAGCTCTCCGGACAGGATGGGAGAGACCCAGTACTTC.

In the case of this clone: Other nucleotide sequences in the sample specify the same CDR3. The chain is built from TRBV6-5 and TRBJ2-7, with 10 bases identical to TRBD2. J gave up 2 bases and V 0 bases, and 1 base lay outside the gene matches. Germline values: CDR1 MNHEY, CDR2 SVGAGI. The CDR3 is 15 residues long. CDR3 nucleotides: TGTGCCAGCAGTTACTCCCTAGCGGGAGCCTACGAGCAGTACTTC. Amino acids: CASSYSLAGAYEQYF.

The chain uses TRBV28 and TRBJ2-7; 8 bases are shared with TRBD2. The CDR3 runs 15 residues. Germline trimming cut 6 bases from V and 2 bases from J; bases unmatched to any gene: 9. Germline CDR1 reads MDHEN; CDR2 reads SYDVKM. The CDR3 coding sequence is TGTGCCAGCAGAGCGGGAGCTGGAACCCCCTACGAGCAGTACTTC. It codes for CASRAGAGTPYEQYF.

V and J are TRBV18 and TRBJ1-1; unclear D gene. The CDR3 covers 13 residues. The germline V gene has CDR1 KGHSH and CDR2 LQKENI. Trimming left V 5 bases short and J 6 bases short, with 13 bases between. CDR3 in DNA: TGTGCCAGCTCAAGCGGAGAGGGAGCTGAAGCTTTCTTT. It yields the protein CASSSGEGAEAFF.

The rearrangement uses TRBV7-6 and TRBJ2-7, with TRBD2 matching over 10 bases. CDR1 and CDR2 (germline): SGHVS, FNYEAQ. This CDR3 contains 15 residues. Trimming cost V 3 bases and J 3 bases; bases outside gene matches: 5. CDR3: CASSFGAGGNYEQYF. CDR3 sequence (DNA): TGTGCCAGCAGCTTCGGAGCGGGAGGGAACTACGAGCAGTACTTC.

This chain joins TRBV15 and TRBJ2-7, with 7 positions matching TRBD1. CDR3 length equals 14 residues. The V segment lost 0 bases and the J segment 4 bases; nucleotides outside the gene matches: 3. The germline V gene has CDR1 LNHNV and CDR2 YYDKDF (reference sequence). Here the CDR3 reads CATSRDTGAYEQYF. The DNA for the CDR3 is TGTGCCACCAGCAGAGATACAGGGGCGTACGAGCAGTACTTC.

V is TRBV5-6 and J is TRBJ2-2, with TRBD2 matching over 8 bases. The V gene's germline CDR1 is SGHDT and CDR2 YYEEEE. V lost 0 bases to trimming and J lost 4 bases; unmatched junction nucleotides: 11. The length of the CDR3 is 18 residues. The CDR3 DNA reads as TGTGCCAGCAGCTTGGGCCCCTTCGGGAGGGCCGGCACCGGGGAGCTGTTTTTT. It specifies CASSLGPFGRAGTGELFF.

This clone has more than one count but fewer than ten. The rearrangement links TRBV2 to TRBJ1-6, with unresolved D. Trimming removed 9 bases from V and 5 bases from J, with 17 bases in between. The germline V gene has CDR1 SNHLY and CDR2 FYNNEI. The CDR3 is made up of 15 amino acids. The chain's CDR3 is CASITLRINNSPLHF. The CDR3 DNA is TGTGCCAGTATAACTCTCAGGATTAATAATTCACCCCTCCACTTT.

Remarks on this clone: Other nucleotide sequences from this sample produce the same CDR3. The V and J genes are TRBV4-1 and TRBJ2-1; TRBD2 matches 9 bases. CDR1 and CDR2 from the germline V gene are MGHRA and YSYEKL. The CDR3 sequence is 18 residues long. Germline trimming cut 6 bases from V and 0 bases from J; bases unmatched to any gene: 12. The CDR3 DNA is TGCGCCAGCAGACCGGGACTAGCAGGAGGGACCTCCTACAATGAGCAGTTCTTC. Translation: CASRPGLAGGTSYNEQFF.

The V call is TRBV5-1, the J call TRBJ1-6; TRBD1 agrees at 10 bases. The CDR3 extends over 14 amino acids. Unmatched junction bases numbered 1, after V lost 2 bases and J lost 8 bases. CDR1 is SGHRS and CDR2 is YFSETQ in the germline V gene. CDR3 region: CASSFGQGDSPLHF. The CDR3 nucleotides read TGCGCCAGCAGCTTCGGACAGGGGGATTCACCCCTCCACTTT. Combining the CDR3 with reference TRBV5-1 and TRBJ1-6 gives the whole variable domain KAGVTQTPRYLIKTRGQQVTLSCSPISGHRSVSWYQQTPGQGLQFLFEYFSETQRNKGNFPGRFSGRQFSNSRSEMNVSTLELGDSALYLCASSFGQGDSPLHFGNGTRLTVT.

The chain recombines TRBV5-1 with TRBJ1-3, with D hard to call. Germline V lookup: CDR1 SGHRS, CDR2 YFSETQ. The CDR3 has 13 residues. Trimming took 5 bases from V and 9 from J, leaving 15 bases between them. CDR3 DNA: TGCGCCAGCAGACCGAGTGGTGTCGGCACCATATATTTT. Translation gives CASRPSGVGTIYF.

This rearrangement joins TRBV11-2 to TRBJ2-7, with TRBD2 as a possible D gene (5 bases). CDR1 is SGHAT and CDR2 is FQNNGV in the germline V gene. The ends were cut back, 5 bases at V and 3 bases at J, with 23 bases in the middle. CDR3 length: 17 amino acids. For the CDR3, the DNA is TGTGCCAGCAGCGAACTTAAGGGAGCCTTGGTCGTCTACGAGCAGTACTTC. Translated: CASSELKGALVVYEQYF.

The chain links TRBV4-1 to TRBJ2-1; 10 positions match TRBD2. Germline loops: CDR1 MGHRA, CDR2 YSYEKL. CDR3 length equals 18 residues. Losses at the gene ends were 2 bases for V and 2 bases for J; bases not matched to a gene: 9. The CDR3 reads CASSQWPWTSGPYNEQFF. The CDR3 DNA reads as TGCGCCAGCAGCCAATGGCCCTGGACTAGCGGCCCCTACAATGAGCAGTTCTTC.

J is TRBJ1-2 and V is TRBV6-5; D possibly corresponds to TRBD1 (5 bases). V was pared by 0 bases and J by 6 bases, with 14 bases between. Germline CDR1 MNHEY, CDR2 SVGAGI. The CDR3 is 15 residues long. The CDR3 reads CASSYSGGGRNGYTF. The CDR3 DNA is TGTGCCAGCAGTTACTCGGGCGGGGGGAGAAATGGCTACACCTTC.

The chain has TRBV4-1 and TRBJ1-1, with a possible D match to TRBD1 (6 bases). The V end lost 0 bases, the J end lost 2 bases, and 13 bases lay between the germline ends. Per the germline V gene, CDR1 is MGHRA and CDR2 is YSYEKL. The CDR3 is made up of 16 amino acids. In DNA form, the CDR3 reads TGCGCCAGCAGCCAAGAAATGGACAGACCAAACACTGAAGCTTTCTTT. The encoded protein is CASSQEMDRPNTEAFF.

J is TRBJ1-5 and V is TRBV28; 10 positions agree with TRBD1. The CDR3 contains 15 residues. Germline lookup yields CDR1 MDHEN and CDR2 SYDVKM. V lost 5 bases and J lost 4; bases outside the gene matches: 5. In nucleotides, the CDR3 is TGTGCCAGCAGTCCAGAGGGACAGGGGAATCAGCCCCAGCATTTT. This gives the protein CASSPEGQGNQPQHF.

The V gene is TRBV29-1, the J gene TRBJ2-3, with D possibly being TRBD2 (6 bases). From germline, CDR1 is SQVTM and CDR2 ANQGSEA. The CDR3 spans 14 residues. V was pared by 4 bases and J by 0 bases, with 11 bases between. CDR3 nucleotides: TGCAGCGTTGTTGCTAGCGCTAGCACAGATACGCAGTATTTT. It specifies CSVVASASTDTQYF.

CDR3 region: CASSLSRDTGELFF. For the CDR3, the DNA is TGTGCCAGCAGCTTATCGCGTGACACCGGGGAGCTGTTTTTT. The chain links TRBV7-3 to TRBJ2-2; D gene ambiguous. The V and J ends lost 2 bases and 3 bases respectively, with 7 bases between them. The CDR3 covers 14 residues. CDR1 SGHTA and CDR2 FQGTGA come from the germline V gene.

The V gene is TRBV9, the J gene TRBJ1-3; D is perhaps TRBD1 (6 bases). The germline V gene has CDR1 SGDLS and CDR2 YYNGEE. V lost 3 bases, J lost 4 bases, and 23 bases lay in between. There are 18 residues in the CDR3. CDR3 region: CASSAPISTGLGGNTIYF. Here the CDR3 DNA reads TGTGCCAGCAGCGCCCCAATATCGACAGGACTCGGGGGAAACACCATATATTTT.

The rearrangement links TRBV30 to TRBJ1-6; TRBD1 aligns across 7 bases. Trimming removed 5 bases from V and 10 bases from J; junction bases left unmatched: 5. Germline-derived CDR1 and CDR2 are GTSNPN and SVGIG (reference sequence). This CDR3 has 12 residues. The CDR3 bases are TGTGCCTGGTTGACAGGGCAGTCACCCCTCCACTTT. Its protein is CAWLTGQSPLHF.

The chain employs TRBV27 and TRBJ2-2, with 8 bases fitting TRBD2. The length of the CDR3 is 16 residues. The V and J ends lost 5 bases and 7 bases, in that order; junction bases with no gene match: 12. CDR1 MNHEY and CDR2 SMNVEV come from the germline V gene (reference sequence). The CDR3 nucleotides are TGTGCCAGCAGTATTGTAACAGCGGGGGCAGGCGGGGAGCTGTTTTTT. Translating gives CASSIVTAGAGGELFF.

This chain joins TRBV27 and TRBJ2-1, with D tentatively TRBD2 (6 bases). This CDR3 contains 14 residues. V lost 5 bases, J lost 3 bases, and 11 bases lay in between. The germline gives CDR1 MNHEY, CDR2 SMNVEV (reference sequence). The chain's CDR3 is CASSERTNYNEQFF. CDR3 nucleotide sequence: TGTGCCAGCAGTGAAAGGACTAACTACAATGAGCAGTTCTTC.